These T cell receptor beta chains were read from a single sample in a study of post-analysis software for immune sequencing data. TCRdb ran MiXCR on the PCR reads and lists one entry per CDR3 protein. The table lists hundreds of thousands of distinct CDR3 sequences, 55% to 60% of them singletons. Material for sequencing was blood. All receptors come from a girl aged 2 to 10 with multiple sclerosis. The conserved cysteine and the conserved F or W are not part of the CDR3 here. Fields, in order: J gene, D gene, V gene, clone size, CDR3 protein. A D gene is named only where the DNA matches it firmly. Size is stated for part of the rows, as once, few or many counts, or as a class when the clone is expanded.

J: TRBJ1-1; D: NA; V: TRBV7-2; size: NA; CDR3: ASSFTTKTEAF
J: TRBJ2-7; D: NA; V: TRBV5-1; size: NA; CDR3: ASSFAEVGGRIYEQY
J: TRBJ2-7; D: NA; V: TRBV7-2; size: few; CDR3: ASSLVARNYEQY
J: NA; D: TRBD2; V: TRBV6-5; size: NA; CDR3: ASSYRGLAGNIQY
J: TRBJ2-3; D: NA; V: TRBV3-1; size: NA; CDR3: ASSPPGAPTDTQY
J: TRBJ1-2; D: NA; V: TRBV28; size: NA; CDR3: ASLETDYGYT
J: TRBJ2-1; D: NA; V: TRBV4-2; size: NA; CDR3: ASSQATTAYNEQF
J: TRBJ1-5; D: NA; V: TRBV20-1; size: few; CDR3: SAADPHSNQPQH
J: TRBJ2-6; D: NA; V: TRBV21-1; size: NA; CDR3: ASSKGTRTGGRYSGANVLT
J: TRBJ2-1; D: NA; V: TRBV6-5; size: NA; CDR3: ASTTDNYNEQF
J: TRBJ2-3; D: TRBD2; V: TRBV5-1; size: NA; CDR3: ASSPPGDSGSTDTQY
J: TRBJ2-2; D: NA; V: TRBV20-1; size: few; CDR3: SAVTGTTGELF
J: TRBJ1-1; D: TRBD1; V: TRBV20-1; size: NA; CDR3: SANRGSTEAF
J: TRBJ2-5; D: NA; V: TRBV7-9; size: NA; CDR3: ASSSALWSQETQY
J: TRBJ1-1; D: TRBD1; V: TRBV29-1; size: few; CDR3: SVGSGRGTEAF
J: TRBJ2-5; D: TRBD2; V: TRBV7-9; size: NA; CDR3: ASSRNSGEETQY
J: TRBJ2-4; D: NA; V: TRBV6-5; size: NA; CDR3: ASSYSTVGGNIQY
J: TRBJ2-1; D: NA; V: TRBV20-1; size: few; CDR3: SARLVVAYNEQF
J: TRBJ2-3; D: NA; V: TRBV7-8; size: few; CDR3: ASSLEGSSLAQY
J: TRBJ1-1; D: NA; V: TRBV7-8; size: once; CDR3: ASREGRPGTEAF
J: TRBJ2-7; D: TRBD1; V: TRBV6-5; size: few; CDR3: ASRPGQGSYEQY
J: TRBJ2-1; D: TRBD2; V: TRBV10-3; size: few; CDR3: AISPGTRANNEQF
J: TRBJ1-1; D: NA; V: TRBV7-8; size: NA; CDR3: ASSLGIDMNTEAF
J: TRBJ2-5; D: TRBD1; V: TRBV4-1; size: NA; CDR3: ASSQEGTGTQETQY
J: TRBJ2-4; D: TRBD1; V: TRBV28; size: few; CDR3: ASSSQGDENIQY
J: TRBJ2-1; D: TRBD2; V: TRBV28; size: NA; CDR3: ASSLSSSGRAWNEQF
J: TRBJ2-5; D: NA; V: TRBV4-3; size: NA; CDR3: ASSQDRLETQY
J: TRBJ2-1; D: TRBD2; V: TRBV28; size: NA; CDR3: ASSFLAGGPNERF
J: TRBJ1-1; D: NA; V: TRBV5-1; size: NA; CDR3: ASSLQGLDVHEAF
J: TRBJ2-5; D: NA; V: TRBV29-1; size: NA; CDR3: SVRVRETQY
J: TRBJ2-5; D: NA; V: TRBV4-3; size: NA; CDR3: ASSPGEGQETQY
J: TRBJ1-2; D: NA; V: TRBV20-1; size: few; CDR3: SAPPAGNNYGYT
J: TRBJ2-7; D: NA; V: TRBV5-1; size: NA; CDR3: ASSLEGPSSSYEQY
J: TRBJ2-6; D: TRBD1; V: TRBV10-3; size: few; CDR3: AISESVTGAGANVLT
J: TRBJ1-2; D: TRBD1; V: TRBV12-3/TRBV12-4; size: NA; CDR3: ASRRQTGTNYGYT
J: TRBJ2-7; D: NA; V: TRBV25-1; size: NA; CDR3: ASSESWGLSYEQY
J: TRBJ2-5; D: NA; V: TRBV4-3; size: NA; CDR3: ASSEQGAETQY
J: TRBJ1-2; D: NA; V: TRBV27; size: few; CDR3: ASSFSGQGGYT
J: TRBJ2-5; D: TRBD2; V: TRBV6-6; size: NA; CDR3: ASKAAGGETQY
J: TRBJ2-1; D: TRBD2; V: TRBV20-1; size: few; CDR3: SARETVAGGPYNEQF
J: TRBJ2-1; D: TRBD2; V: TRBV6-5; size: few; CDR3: ASSYRPGAAGVYNEQF
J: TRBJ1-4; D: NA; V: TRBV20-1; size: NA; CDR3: SARDSLREKLF
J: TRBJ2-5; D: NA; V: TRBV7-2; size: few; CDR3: AVTSNQEAQY
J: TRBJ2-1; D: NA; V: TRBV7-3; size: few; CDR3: ASSSEPGPYNEQF
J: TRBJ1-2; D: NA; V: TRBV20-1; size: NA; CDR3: SAQTRNGYT
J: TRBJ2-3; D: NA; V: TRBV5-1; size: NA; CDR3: ASSQGLRLGDTQY
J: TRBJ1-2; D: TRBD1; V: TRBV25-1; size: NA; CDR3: ASSQGGREAYT
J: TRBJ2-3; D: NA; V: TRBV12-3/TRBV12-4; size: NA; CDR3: ASTPQGLPMTDTQY
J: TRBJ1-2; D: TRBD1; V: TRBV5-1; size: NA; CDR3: ASSSKRTGKKSYGYT
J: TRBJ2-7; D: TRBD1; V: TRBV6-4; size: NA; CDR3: ASSATTGRGSYEQY
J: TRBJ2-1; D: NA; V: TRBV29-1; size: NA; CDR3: SVEDWDEQF
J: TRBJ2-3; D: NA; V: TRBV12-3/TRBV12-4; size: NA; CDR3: ASYSTDMQY
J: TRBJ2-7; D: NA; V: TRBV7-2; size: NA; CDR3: ASSAKLRREQY
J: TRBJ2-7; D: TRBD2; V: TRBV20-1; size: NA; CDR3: SASILTSGSSYEQY
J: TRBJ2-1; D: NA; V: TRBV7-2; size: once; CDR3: ASSFGGWNEQF
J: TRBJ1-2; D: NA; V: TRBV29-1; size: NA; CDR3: SVATENNYGYT
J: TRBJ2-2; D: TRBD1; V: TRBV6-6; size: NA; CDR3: ASSRAGQGVTGELF
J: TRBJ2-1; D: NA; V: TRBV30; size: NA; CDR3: AGRRGSYNEQF